This T cell receptor (beta chain) is from a study of T-cell reconstitution after alpha-beta-depleted transplantation in children. Whole-study results and caveats: One year after transplant, T-cell counts and diversity came mostly from newly produced T cells. Surviving recipient T cells and thymic progenitors accounted for the high day-60 TCRbeta diversity observed in some patients. Expanded clones from the graft, numbering several hundred, reportedly supplied alpha-beta T cells about two months after transplant.

Preparing the TCRbeta library involved the use of unique molecular identifiers. TCRdb re-derived calls from the PCR reads in MiXCR, one entry per CDR3 protein. The sample yields about 540,000 distinct CDR3 sequences, 25% to 30% seen once. This CDR3 is built from 11 residues. V was clipped by 5 bases and J by 6 bases, with 8 bases between them. Germline V lookup: CDR1 MDHEN, CDR2 SYDVKM. Turning to this clonotype: As yet, its antigen is unknown.

The sequence derives from a boy in the first two years of life with Wiskott-Aldrich syndrome, due to receive a stem cell transplant. The source was PBMCs, collected before TCRalphabeta/CD19-depleted stem cell transplant. The chain employs TRBV28 and TRBJ2-7, with D uncertain. CDR3 bases: TGTGCCAGCAGTCGCCTCTTCGAGCAGTACTTC. Translating it yields CASSRLFEQYF.